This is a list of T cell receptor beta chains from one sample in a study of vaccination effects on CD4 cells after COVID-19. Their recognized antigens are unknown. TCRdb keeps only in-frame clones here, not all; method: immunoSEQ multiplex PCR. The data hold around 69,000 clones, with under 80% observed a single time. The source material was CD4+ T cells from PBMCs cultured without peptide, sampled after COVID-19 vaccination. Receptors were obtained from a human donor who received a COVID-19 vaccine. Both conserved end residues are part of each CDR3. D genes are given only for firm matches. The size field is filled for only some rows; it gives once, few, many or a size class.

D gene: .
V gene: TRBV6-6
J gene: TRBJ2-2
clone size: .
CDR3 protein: CASSFTGELFF
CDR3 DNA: TGTGCCAGCAGCTTCACCGGGGAGCTGTTTTTT

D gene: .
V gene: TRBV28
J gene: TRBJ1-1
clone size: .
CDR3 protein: CASSLTVTLGTEAFF
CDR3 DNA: TGTGCCAGCAGTTTAACTGTCACTTTGGGCACTGAAGCTTTCTTT

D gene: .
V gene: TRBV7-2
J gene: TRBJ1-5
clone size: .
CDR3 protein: CASSYWDRQPQHF
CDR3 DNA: TGTGCCAGCAGCTACTGGGACCGCCAGCCCCAGCATTTT

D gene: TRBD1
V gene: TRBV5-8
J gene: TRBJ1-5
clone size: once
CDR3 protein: CASSQGQLSNQPQHF
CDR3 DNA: TGTGCCAGCAGCCAGGGACAGCTTAGCAATCAGCCCCAGCATTTT

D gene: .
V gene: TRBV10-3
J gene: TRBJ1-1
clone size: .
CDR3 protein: CAISDGGMEAEAFF
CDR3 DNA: TGTGCCATCAGTGACGGGGGAATGGAGGCTGAAGCTTTCTTT

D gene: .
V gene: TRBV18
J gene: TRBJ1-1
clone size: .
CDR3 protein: CASSPDLNTEAFF
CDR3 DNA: TGTGCCAGCTCACCCGACCTCAACACTGAAGCTTTCTTT

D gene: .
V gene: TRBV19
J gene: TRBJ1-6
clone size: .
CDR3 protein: CASSTLRTSYNSPLHF
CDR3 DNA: TGTGCCAGTAGTACACTACGGACAAGTTATAATTCACCCCTCCACTTT

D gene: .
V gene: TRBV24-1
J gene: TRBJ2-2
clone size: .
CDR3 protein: CATSDFRGPGRVTGELFF
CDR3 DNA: TGTGCCACCAGTGATTTTAGAGGGCCAGGGAGAGTCACCGGGGAGCTGTTTTTT

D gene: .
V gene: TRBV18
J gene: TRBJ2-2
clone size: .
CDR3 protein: CASSPRGQNTGELFF
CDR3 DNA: TGTGCCAGCTCACCACGAGGTCAGAACACCGGGGAGCTGTTTTTT

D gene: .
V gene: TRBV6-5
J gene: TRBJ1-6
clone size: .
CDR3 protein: CASREHSSYNSPLHF
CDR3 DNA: TGTGCCAGCAGGGAGCACAGTTCCTATAATTCACCCCTCCACTTT

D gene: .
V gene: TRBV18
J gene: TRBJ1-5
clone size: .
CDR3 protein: CASSPNGEQPQHF
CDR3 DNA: TGTGCCAGCTCACCAAACGGGGAGCAGCCCCAGCATTTT

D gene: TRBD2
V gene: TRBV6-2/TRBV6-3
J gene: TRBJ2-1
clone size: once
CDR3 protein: CASSSRGGVPSGGAYNEQFF
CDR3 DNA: TGTGCCAGCAGTTCCCGGGGGGGGGTTCCTAGCGGGGGAGCCTACAATGAGCAGTTCTTC

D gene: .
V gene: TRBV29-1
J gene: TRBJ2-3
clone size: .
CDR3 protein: CSVEVPITDTQYF
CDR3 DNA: TGCAGCGTTGAGGTCCCCATCACAGATACGCAGTATTTT

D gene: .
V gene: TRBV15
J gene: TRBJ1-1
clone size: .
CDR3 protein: CATSRQGLGEAFF
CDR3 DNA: TGTGCCACCAGCAGACAGGGTCTTGGTGAAGCTTTCTTT

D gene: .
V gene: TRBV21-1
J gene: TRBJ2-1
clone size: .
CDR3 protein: CANKLAGGRRSDEQFF
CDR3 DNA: TGTGCCAACAAACTAGCGGGGGGGCGTCGTAGCGATGAGCAGTTCTTC

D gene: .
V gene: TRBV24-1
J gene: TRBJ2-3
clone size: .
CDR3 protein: CATSDPGGSTDTQYF
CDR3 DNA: TGTGCCACCAGTGATCCAGGGGGGAGCACAGATACGCAGTATTTT

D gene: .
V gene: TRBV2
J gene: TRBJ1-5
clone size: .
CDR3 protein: CASGRDGNQPQHF
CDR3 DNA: TGTGCCAGCGGACGGGACGGCAATCAGCCCCAGCATTTT

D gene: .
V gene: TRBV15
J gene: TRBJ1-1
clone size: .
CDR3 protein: CATSTATGGPEAFF
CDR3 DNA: TGTGCCACCAGCACCGCGACCGGGGGGCCTGAAGCTTTCTTT

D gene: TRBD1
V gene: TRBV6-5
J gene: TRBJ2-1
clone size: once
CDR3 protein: CASKLGQGSYNEQFF
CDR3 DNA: TGTGCCAGCAAGTTGGGACAGGGCTCCTACAATGAGCAGTTCTTC

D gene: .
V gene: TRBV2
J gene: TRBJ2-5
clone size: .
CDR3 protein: CASSGENQETQYF
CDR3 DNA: TGTGCCAGCAGTGGGGAGAATCAAGAGACCCAGTACTTC

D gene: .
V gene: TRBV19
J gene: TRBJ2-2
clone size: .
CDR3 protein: CASSPGGGANTGELFF
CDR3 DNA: TGTGCCAGTAGTCCTGGAGGGGGCGCGAACACCGGGGAGCTGTTTTTT

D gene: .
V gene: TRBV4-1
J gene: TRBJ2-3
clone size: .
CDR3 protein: CASSQEDITDTQYF
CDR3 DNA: TGCGCCAGCAGCCAAGAAGACATCACCGATACGCAGTATTTT

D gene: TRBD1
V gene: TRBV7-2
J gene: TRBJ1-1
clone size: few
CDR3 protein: CASTFQGGMNTEAFF
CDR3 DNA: TGTGCCAGCACCTTCCAGGGGGGTATGAACACTGAAGCTTTCTTT

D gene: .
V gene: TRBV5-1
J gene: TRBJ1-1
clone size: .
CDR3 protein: CASSASGSTEAFF
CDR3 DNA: TGCGCCAGCAGCGCCTCCGGATCCACTGAAGCTTTCTTT